This TCR beta chain was identified during a study of blood T cell repertoires in COVID-19. Study context: The United States, Italy and Spain supplied acute and convalescent COVID-19 samples. The analysed material was cDNA or gDNA that came from T cells, B-cell-depleted T cells, or PBMCs.

Cohort placement rested on clinical history that participants reported themselves. A PCR-confirmed or clinician-diagnosed COVID-19 case had contacted exposed participants within 2 weeks of entry. Germline trimming cut 0 bases from V and 8 bases from J; bases unmatched to any gene: 7. Germline V CDR1 and CDR2: SGHTA, FQGTGA. This CDR3 is built from 15 residues. TCRdb keeps only in-frame clones here, not all; method: immunoSEQ multiplex PCR. The sample consists of hundreds of thousands of clones, 83% of them appearing once. The clonotype originates from a woman aged 40 to 50 who had been exposed to COVID-19. The rearrangement links TRBV7-3 to TRBJ2-1, with 7 bases fitting TRBD2. What was sequenced was PBMCs or T cells enriched from blood (not recorded which). CDR3 bases: TGTGCCAGCAGCTTAACCGGGGGGAGTAGCGATGAGCAGTTCTTC. Its translation is CASSLTGGSSDEQFF.